This TCR beta chain originates from a study of blood T cell repertoires in COVID-19. Assay used: immunoSEQ multiplex PCR; TCRdb lists only in-frame clones, some missing. The table includes approximately 140,000 clones, around 80% detected once. V was clipped by 2 bases and J by 8 bases, with 12 bases between them. Germline V gives CDR1 MNHEY, CDR2 SMNVEV (reference sequence). This CDR3 has 13 residues. The origin of this receptor is a human donor in a cohort sampled during active COVID-19. The source material was peripheral blood. The chain carries TRBV27 and TRBJ1-2; the D is unclear. DNA for the CDR3: TGTGCCAGCAGTTTAAACGCGGCCTGGGGCTACACCTTC. This gives the protein CASSLNAAWGYTF.